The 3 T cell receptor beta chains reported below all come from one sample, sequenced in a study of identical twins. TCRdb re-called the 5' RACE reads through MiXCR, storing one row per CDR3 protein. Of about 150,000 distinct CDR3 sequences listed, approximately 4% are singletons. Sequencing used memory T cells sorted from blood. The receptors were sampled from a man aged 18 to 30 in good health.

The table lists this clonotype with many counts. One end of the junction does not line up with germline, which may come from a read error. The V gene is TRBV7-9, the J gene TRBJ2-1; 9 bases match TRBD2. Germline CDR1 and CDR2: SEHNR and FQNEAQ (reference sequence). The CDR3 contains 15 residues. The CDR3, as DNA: TGTGCCAGCAGTTTAGCGGGAGAGCTCTACAATGAGCAGTTCTTC. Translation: CASSLAGELYNEQFF. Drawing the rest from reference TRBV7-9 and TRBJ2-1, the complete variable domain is DTGVSQNPRHKITKRGQNVTFRCDPISEHNRLYWYRQTLGQGPEFLTYFQNEAQLEKSRLLSDRFSAERPKGSFSTLEIQRTEQGDSAMYLCASSLAGELYNEQFFGPGTRLTVL.

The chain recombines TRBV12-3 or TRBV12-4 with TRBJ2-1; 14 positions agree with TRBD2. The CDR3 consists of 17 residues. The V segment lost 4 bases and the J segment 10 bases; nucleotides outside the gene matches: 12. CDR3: CASSYASGTSGSGEQFF. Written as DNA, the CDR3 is TGTGCCAGCAGTTATGCATCCGGGACTAGCGGGAGTGGGGAGCAGTTCTTC.

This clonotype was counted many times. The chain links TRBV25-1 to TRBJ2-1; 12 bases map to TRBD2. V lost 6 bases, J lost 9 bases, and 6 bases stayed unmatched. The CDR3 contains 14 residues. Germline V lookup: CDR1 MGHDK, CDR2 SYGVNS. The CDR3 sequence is CASSMGLAGFEQFF. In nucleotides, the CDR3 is TGTGCCAGCAGCATGGGACTAGCGGGCTTTGAGCAGTTCTTC.